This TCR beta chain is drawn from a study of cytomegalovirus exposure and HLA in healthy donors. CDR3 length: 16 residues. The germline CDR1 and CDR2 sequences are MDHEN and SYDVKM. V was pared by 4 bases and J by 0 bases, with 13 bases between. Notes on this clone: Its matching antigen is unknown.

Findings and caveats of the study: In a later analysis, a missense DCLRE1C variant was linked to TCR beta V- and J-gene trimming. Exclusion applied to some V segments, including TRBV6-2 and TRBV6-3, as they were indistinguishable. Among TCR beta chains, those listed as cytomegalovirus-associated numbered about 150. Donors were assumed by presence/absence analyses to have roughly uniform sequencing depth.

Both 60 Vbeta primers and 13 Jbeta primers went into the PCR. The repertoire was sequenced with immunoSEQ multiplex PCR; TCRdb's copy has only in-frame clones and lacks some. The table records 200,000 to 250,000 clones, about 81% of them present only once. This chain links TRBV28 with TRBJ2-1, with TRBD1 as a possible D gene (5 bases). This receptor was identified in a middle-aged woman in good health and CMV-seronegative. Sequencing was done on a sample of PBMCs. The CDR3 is CASSSMTESSYNEQFF. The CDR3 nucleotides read TGTGCCAGCAGTTCCATGACAGAGAGCTCCTACAATGAGCAGTTCTTC.